Following are 15 T cell receptor beta chains from one sample sequenced in a study of T cell changes during pregnancy in multiple sclerosis. Sequencing used immunoSEQ multiplex PCR; TCRdb keeps in-frame clones, though not all of them. In the table there are 65,000 to 90,000 clones, over 90% of which are singletons. Here the sequenced sample was CD4+ T cells from peripheral blood mononuclear cells, taken after pregnancy. The receptor source for this set is a female donor with multiple sclerosis, enrolled in a pregnancy study.

V gene TRBV19 combines with J gene TRBJ2-1; 14 bases agree with TRBD2. This CDR3 is 17 amino acids long. Trimming removed 4 bases from V and 4 bases from J; junction bases left unmatched: 6. CDR1 is LNHDA and CDR2 is SQIVND in the germline V gene (reference sequence). CDR3 nucleotide sequence: TGTGCCAGTAGTACCCATGGGACTAGCGGGAGATACAATGAGCAGTTCTTC. It specifies CASSTHGTSGRYNEQFF.

The chain combines TRBV2 with TRBJ2-7; D unclear. Trimming cost V 1 base and J 3 bases, with 10 bases left between them. The CDR3 totals 14 residues. Per the germline V gene, CDR1 is SNHLY and CDR2 is FYNNEI. DNA for the CDR3: TGTGCCAGCAGTGAAGAAGGAGTCTACTACGAGCAGTACTTC. It codes for CASSEEGVYYEQYF.

This rearrangement joins TRBV19 to TRBJ2-1; TRBD1 matches at 7 bases. Per germline, CDR1 LNHDA and CDR2 SQIVND (reference sequence). The J segment lost 6 bases and the V segment lost 4 bases, leaving 9 bases of the junction unmatched. This CDR3 is 15 amino acids long. The CDR3 sequence is CASSKSGRGINEQFF. The DNA for the CDR3 is TGTGCCAGTAGTAAATCAGGCAGGGGGATCAATGAGCAGTTCTTC.

The chain links TRBV6-6 to TRBJ2-1; 9 bases agree with TRBD1. Looked up from germline, CDR1 is MNHNY and CDR2 is SVGAGI (reference sequence). CDR3 length equals 14 residues. The trim removed 7 bases at V and 9 bases at J, leaving 10 bases unmatched. The CDR3 nucleotides are TGTGCCAGCAAAACCGGACAGGGGTCGGGTGAGCAGTTCTTC. Residues: CASKTGQGSGEQFF.

This chain joins TRBV5-6 and TRBJ2-2; D possibly corresponds to TRBD1 (6 bases). Per the germline V gene, CDR1 is SGHDT and CDR2 is YYEEEE. The CDR3 sequence is 16 residues long. V shed 4 bases and J shed 0 bases, with 13 bases lying between them. For the CDR3, the DNA is TGTGCCAGCAGCCGCGTAGGGACACCGAACACCGGGGAGCTGTTTTTT. It yields the protein CASSRVGTPNTGELFF.

The gene calls are TRBV28 and TRBJ2-7; the match to TRBD2 covers 10 bases. Trimming took 3 bases from V and 4 from J; bases not matched to a gene: 9. From germline, CDR1 is MDHEN and CDR2 SYDVKM. The CDR3 has 16 residues. CDR3 nucleotide sequence: TGTGCCAGCAGTTTTTTGGCTAGCGGGGGCGGGTACGAGCAGTACTTC. It specifies CASSFLASGGGYEQYF. Full variable domain (remainder filled in from reference TRBV28 and TRBJ2-7): DVKVTQSSRYLVKRTGEKVFLECVQDMDHENMFWYRQDPGLGLRLIYFSYDVKMKEKGDIPEGYSVSREKKERFSLILESASTNQTSMYLCASSFLASGGGYEQYFGPGTRLTVT.

This clone was observed a few times. The V gene is TRBV5-5, the J gene TRBJ1-1, with D tentatively TRBD1 (6 bases). This CDR3 region has 15 residues. Trimming pared 3 bases from V and 8 bases from J, leaving 20 bases between. Germline values: CDR1 SGHKS, CDR2 YYEKEE (reference sequence). CDR3 sequence: CASSSGSAGGAEAFF. The CDR3 coding sequence is TGTGCCAGCAGCTCCGGATCGGCGGGGGGGGCGGAAGCTTTCTTT.

The V and J genes are TRBV2 and TRBJ2-3, with D perhaps matching TRBD1 (6 bases). The CDR3 totals 14 residues. Trimming took 6 bases from V and 5 from J, leaving 15 bases between them. Germline CDR1 is SNHLY and CDR2 is FYNNEI. CDR3 loop: CASRRGQGIDTQYF. The CDR3 coding sequence is TGTGCCAGCAGGCGCGGGCAGGGGATAGATACGCAGTATTTT.

V usage is TRBV5-1 and J usage is TRBJ2-1; D is perhaps TRBD2 (6 bases). Germline CDR1 is SGHRS and CDR2 is YFSETQ. V was clipped by 0 bases and J by 8 bases, with 30 bases between them. This CDR3 region has 20 residues. The CDR3 sequence is CASSLGRAGKLAFWGDEQFF. The DNA of the CDR3 is TGCGCCAGCAGCTTGGGCAGGGCTGGTAAACTAGCTTTTTGGGGTGATGAGCAGTTCTTC.

The V gene is TRBV7-9, the J gene TRBJ2-3; D unresolved. Trimming stripped 5 bases from V and 2 bases from J, with 11 bases between. This CDR3 has 14 amino acids. Germline CDR1 and CDR2: SEHNR and FQNEAQ (reference sequence). The CDR3 nucleotides read TGTGCCAGCAGCCTACCACGGGTCACAGATACGCAGTATTTT. Amino acids: CASSLPRVTDTQYF.

This clone was detected once. The V and J genes are TRBV18 and TRBJ1-2, with D hard to call. This CDR3 comprises 12 residues. CDR1 is KGHSH and CDR2 is LQKENI in the germline V gene. Trimming left V 4 bases short and J 1 base short, with 4 bases between. The CDR3: CASSLDNYGYTF. CDR3 bases: TGTGCCAGCTCACTAGATAACTATGGCTACACCTTC.

This chain links TRBV5-4 with TRBJ1-1; 7 nucleotides align to TRBD1. The junction had 12 bases not matched to a gene; V was cut back by 3 bases and J by 1 base. The germline V gene encodes CDR1 SGHNT and CDR2 YYREEE (reference sequence). This CDR3 region has 17 residues. The CDR3: CASSSPRQGMGNTEAFF. CDR3 DNA sequence: TGTGCCAGCAGCTCCCCCAGACAGGGTATGGGGAACACTGAAGCTTTCTTT.

The chain is built from TRBV28 and TRBJ1-1; 7 bases match TRBD1. In germline, CDR1 is MDHEN, CDR2 SYDVKM. This CDR3 spans 18 amino acids. V shed 4 bases, J shed 3 bases, and the junction held 17 bases outside the gene matches. CDR3 DNA sequence: TGTGCCAGCAGTTCGCAACTCCCCCGGCAGGGGGGTGACACTGAAGCTTTCTTT. Translation: CASSSQLPRQGGDTEAFF.

The V call is TRBV6-1, the J call TRBJ2-5; TRBD2 matches at 13 bases. J lost 5 bases, V lost 5 bases, and 5 bases had no gene match. From germline, CDR1 is MNHNS and CDR2 SASEGT. This CDR3 is built from 15 residues. CDR3 bases: TGTGCCAGCAGTAAAGAGGGACTAGCGGGGGAGACCCAGTACTTC. Encoded protein: CASSKEGLAGETQYF.

The rearrangement links TRBV9 to TRBJ1-5; D remains unclear. Trimming took 1 base from V and 3 from J, leaving 5 bases between them. The CDR3 sequence is 13 residues long. Germline V gives CDR1 SGDLS, CDR2 YYNGEE. The CDR3, as DNA: TGTGCCAGCAGCGTATCCCTCAATCAGCCCCAGCATTTT. Amino acid sequence: CASSVSLNQPQHF.